The 7 T cell receptor beta chains listed next were all sequenced from one sample in a study of blood T cells in healthy people across ages. With a J-beta primer mix and a sample-barcoded 5' primer, a second PCR ran roughly 6 to 11 cycles. One entry per CDR3 protein results from TCRdb running MiXCR on the 5' RACE reads. The sample has some 1,800,000 distinct CDR3 sequences, approximately 39% seen once. Sequences were obtained from blood. These TCRs come from a human donor in good health.

CDR3 protein: CATSRAGGRVREQYF. The CDR3 nucleotides read TGTGCCACCAGCAGAGCGGGGGGCCGCGTTCGGGAGCAGTACTTC. The rearrangement joins TRBV15 to TRBJ2-7, with a weak D call TRBD2 (7 bases). Trimming removed 1 base at V and 7 bases at J, with 17 bases between. The CDR3 contains 15 residues. From germline, CDR1 is LNHNV and CDR2 YYDKDF (reference sequence).

The V and J genes are TRBV12-3 or TRBV12-4 and TRBJ1-4, with unresolved D. This CDR3 comprises 16 residues. Trimming shortened V by 5 bases and J by 0 bases, and 13 bases separated the two germline ends. The CDR3 nucleotides are TGTGCCAGCAGTCTACGGGCCGTTGCAACTAATGAAAAACTGTTTTTT. It encodes CASSLRAVATNEKLFF.

V and J are TRBV20-1 and TRBJ2-1; weak D call: TRBD2 (5 bases). Germline values: CDR1 DFQATT, CDR2 SNEGSKA (reference sequence). Trimming took 2 bases from V and 3 from J, leaving 14 bases between them. CDR3 length equals 15 residues. CDR3 in DNA: TGCAGTGCTAGACTAGCTCAGAGTTACTACAATGAGCAGTTCTTC. This translates into CSARLAQSYYNEQFF.

In this sample, this clonotype turned up a few times. The chain uses TRBV6-6 and TRBJ1-2; 9 bases are shared with TRBD1. This CDR3 spans 13 amino acids. Germline trimming cut 5 bases from V and 8 bases from J; bases unmatched to any gene: 6. In germline, CDR1 is MNHNY, CDR2 SVGAGI (reference sequence). The CDR3: CASSLRTGEGYTF. For the CDR3, the DNA is TGTGCCAGCAGTCTTAGGACAGGGGAAGGCTACACCTTC.

The chain joins TRBV29-1 to TRBJ2-3, with TRBD1 as a possible D gene (6 bases). V was clipped by 3 bases and J by 2 bases, with 9 bases between them. The CDR3 runs to 13 residues. Germline lookup yields CDR1 SQVTM and CDR2 ANQGSEA. CDR3 region: CSVETGNTDTQYF. DNA for the CDR3: TGCAGCGTTGAGACAGGAAACACAGATACGCAGTATTTT.

The chain uses TRBV3-1 and TRBJ2-1, with D tentatively TRBD1 (6 bases). V was clipped by 0 bases and J by 8 bases, with 11 bases between them. CDR1 is LGHDT, CDR2 YNNKEL, per germline (reference sequence). This CDR3 is built from 14 residues. The CDR3 loop is CASSQEPGVDEQFF. In DNA, the CDR3 is TGTGCCAGCAGCCAAGAACCAGGGGTTGATGAGCAGTTCTTC.

The chain links TRBV29-1 to TRBJ1-2; 9 nucleotides align to TRBD1. Germline V gives CDR1 SQVTM, CDR2 ANQGSEA. The ends lost 8 bases at V and 8 bases at J; junction bases unmatched: 9. The CDR3 spans 12 residues. The CDR3, as DNA: TGCAGCACCCCGGGACAGGGTAAAGGCTACACCTTC. Amino acids: CSTPGQGKGYTF.